This T cell receptor (beta chain) was obtained from a study of T cell responses to AZD1222 COVID-19 vaccine. As regards this clone: Its specificity is not known.

TCRdb's copy holds only in-frame clones and misses some; the assay was immunoSEQ multiplex PCR. Among 130,000 to 150,000 clones listed, about 93% were seen once. The CDR3 covers 13 residues. Trimming took off 6 bases at V and 5 bases at J, with 14 bases between the two ends. The germline gives CDR1 SEHNR, CDR2 FQNEAQ (reference sequence). General study points: Just 6 or 7 people given AZD1222 tested seropositive at baseline.

This specimen consisted of peripheral blood, obtained on day 0 of AZD1222 vaccination. This clonotype was sampled from an adult in good health. This chain uses TRBV7-9 with TRBJ2-7; D possibly corresponds to TRBD1 (6 bases). In DNA, the CDR3 is TGTGCCAGCAGTTCTTACAGGGTGCACGAGCAGTACTTC. It specifies CASSSYRVHEQYF.